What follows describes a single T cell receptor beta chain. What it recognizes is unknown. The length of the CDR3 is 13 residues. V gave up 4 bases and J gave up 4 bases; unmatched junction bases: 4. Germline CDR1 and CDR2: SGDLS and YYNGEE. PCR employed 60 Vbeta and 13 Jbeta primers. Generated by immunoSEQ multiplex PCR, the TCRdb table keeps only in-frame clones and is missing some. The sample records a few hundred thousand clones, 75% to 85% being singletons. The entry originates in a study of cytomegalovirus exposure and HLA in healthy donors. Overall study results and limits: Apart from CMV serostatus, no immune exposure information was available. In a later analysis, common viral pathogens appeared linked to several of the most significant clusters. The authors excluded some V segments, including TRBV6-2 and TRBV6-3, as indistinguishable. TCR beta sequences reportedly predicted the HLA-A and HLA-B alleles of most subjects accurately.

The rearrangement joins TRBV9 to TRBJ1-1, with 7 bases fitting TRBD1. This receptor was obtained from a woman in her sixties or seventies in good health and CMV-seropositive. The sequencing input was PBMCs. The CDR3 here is CASSSRQGTEAFF. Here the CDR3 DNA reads TGTGCCAGCAGCTCCAGACAGGGCACTGAAGCTTTCTTT.